A single sample is the source of the 12 T cell receptor beta chains below, sequenced in a study of T cells after somatic rescue of genetic block. Assay: immunoSEQ multiplex PCR; the TCRdb copy retains only in-frame clones and omits some. There are under 150,000 clones in the sample; about nine tenths occur only once, and roughly 1.5% lies in the top ten. Sequenced: peripheral blood mononuclear cells (PBMCs). Every receptor here comes from a woman in her late teens or twenties.

Here the CDR3 DNA reads TGTGCCAGCAGTGGACAGCCCGACTCCTATAGCAATCAGCCCCAGCATTTT. Translating it yields CASSGQPDSYSNQPQHF. V usage is TRBV2 and J usage is TRBJ1-5, with D perhaps matching TRBD1 (5 bases). The CDR3 has 17 residues. V lost 4 bases to trimming and J lost 0 bases, with 16 bases between them. CDR1 is SNHLY and CDR2 is FYNNEI in the germline V gene.

The rearrangement joins TRBV6-5 to TRBJ2-1; 11 nucleotides align to TRBD2. The length of the CDR3 is 16 residues. Germline lookup yields CDR1 MNHEY and CDR2 SVGAGI. With 4 bases clipped from V and 6 bases from J, the junction kept 8 bases outside the gene matches. The CDR3, as DNA: TGTGCCAGCAGTTTCTTAGCGGGGGGGCGGTTCAATGAGCAGTTCTTC. Residues: CASSFLAGGRFNEQFF.

This chain connects TRBV18 to TRBJ2-2, with 8 bases identical to TRBD1. Germline CDR1 reads KGHSH; CDR2 reads LQKENI. The V segment lost 3 bases and the J segment 5 bases; nucleotides outside the gene matches: 8. The CDR3 covers 16 residues. The CDR3 DNA reads as TGTGCCAGCTCACCGACAGGACAGGGACGAACCGGGGAGCTGTTTTTT. It codes for CASSPTGQGRTGELFF. The whole variable domain, filled in from reference TRBV18 and TRBJ2-2, reads NAGVMQNPRHLVRRRGQEARLRCSPMKGHSHVYWYRQLPEEGLKFMVYLQKENIIDESGMPKERFSAEFPKEGPSILRIQQVVRGDSAAYFCASSPTGQGRTGELFFGEGSRLTVL.

This clone occurred a few times. The chain has TRBV29-1 and TRBJ2-1; 7 nucleotides line up with TRBD1. Per germline, CDR1 SQVTM and CDR2 ANQGSEA. The ends lost 4 bases at V and 0 bases at J; junction bases unmatched: 6. The CDR3 has 15 amino acids. CDR3 sequence reads: CSVGHGTASYNEQFF. The CDR3 DNA sequence: TGCAGCGTTGGACACGGGACAGCCTCCTACAATGAGCAGTTCTTC.

This clone showed up just a few times. The chain uses TRBV2 and TRBJ1-1; 7 bases align to TRBD1. This CDR3 has 14 amino acids. Trimming removed 7 bases from V and 3 bases from J; junction bases left unmatched: 8. Looked up from germline, CDR1 is SNHLY and CDR2 is FYNNEI. The CDR3 DNA is TGTGCCAGCATAGGGGGCAGATCGGACACTGAAGCTTTCTTT. Amino acid sequence: CASIGGRSDTEAFF.

Here the CDR3 reads CASSLGLADHNEQFF. The CDR3 coding sequence is TGCGCCAGCAGCCTGGGACTAGCGGACCACAATGAGCAGTTCTTC. This chain connects TRBV5-1 to TRBJ2-1, with TRBD2 matching 11 bases. V shed 4 bases, J shed 5 bases, and the junction held 5 bases outside the gene matches. Germline V gene data show CDR1 as SGHRS and CDR2 as YFSETQ. This CDR3 has 15 residues. Full variable domain (outside the CDR3, taken from reference TRBV5-1 and TRBJ2-1): KAGVTQTPRYLIKTRGQQVTLSCSPISGHRSVSWYQQTPGQGLQFLFEYFSETQRNKGNFPGRFSGRQFSNSRSEMNVSTLELGDSALYLCASSLGLADHNEQFFGPGTRLTVL.

The chain couples TRBV2 to TRBJ2-7; TRBD1 agrees at 7 bases. Germline CDR1 and CDR2: SNHLY and FYNNEI. Unmatched junction bases numbered 4, after V lost 2 bases and J lost 3 bases. CDR3 length: 14 amino acids. The CDR3 DNA reads TGTGCCAGCAGTGAAAAGGGACAGATCTACGAGCAGTACTTC. Amino acid sequence: CASSEKGQIYEQYF.

CDR3 residues: CAIGTRDRGSYEQYF. Written as DNA, the CDR3 is TGTGCCATCGGCACCCGGGACAGGGGATCCTACGAGCAGTACTTC. The rearrangement joins TRBV10-3 to TRBJ2-7; 10 bases are a match to TRBD1. This CDR3 has 15 amino acids. J gave up 1 base and V 8 bases, and 8 bases lay outside the gene matches. From germline, CDR1 is ENHRY and CDR2 SYGVKD.

This chain uses TRBV13 with TRBJ1-2; 7 nucleotides agree with TRBD1. The germline CDR1 and CDR2 sequences are PRHDT and FYEKMQ (reference sequence). CDR3 length: 14 residues. V shed 4 bases and J 3 bases; nucleotides not matched to a gene: 5. The CDR3 coding sequence is TGTGCCAGCAGCTCGCAAGGGGGCGACTATGGCTACACCTTC. This translates into CASSSQGGDYGYTF.

V gene TRBV5-1 combines with J gene TRBJ2-3; D uncertain. Germline lookup yields CDR1 SGHRS and CDR2 YFSETQ. The germline V and J ends were trimmed by 0 bases and 3 bases, with 8 bases remaining between them. The CDR3 loop spans 14 amino acids. The CDR3 loop reads CASSLETPTDTQYF. The CDR3 bases are TGCGCCAGCAGCTTGGAAACACCTACAGATACGCAGTATTTT. Based on the CDR3 plus reference TRBV5-1 and TRBJ2-3, the full variable domain is KAGVTQTPRYLIKTRGQQVTLSCSPISGHRSVSWYQQTPGQGLQFLFEYFSETQRNKGNFPGRFSGRQFSNSRSEMNVSTLELGDSALYLCASSLETPTDTQYFGPGTRLTVL.

This clone was found once. A read error is possible here, since a much larger clone lies one base away. V and J are TRBV6-5 and TRBJ2-1; either TRBD1 or TRBD2 may supply D (5 bases each). V lost 5 bases and J lost 6, with 5 bases in between. Germline-derived CDR1 and CDR2 are MNHEY and SVGAGI. The CDR3 has 11 amino acids. The CDR3 region is CASSGGNEQFF. CDR3 nucleotides: TGTGCCAGCAGTGGGGGCAATGAGCAGTTCTTC.

The chain combines TRBV11-3 with TRBJ2-2; tentatively, D is TRBD1 (6 bases). CDR1 is SGHNT, CDR2 YENEEA, per germline. CDR3 size: 15 residues. V was pared by 5 bases and J by 4 bases, with 14 bases between. As DNA, the CDR3 is TGTGCCAGCAGCATAGTCGCAGGGGTCACCGGGGAGCTGTTTTTT. Amino acid sequence: CASSIVAGVTGELFF.